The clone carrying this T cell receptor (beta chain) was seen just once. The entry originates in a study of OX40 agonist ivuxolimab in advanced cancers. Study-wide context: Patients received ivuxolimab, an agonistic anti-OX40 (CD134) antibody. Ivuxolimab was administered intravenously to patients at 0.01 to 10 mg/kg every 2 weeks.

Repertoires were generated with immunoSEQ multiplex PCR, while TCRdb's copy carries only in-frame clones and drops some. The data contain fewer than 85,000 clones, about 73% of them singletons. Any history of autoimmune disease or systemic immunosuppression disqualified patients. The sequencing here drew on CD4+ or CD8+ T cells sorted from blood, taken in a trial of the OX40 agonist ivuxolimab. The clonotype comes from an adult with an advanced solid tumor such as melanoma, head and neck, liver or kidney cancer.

In nucleotides, the CDR3 is TGTGCCAGCTCACCGGAAAGAGGCGACACTGAAGCTTTCTTT. Its protein product is CASSPERGDTEAFF. The chain is built from TRBV18 and TRBJ1-1; no reliable D call. The germline V gene has CDR1 KGHSH and CDR2 LQKENI. V shed 3 bases and J shed 3 bases, with 11 bases lying between them. The CDR3 runs 14 residues. Based on the CDR3 plus reference TRBV18 and TRBJ1-1, the full variable domain is NAGVMQNPRHLVRRRGQEARLRCSPMKGHSHVYWYRQLPEEGLKFMVYLQKENIIDESGMPKERFSAEFPKEGPSILRIQQVVRGDSAAYFCASSPERGDTEAFFGQGTRLTVV.